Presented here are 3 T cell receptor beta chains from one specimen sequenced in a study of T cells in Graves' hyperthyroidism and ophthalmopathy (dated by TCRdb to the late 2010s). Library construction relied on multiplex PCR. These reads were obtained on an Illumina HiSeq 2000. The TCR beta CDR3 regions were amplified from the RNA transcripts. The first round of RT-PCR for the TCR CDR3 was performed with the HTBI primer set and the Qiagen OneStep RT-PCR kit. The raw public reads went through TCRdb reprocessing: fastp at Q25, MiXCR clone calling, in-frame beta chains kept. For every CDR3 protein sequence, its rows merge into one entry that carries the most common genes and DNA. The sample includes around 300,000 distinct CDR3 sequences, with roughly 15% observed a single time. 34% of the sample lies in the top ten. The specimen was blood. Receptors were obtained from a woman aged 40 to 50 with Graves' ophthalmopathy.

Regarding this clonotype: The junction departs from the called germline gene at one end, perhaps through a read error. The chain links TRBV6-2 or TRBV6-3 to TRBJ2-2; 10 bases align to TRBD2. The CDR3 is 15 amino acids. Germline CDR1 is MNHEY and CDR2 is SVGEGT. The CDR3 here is CASSYRASGSGKLFF. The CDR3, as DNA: TGTGCCAGCAGTTACCGAGCTAGCGGGAGCGGGAAGCTGTTTTTT.

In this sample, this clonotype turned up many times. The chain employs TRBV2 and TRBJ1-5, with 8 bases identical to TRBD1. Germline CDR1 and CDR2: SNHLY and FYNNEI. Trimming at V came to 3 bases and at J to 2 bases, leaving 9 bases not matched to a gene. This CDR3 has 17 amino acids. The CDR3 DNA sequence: TGTGCCAGCAGTGACGCAGGGGGCGGTAGGGGCAATCAGCCCCAGCATTTT. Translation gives CASSDAGGGRGNQPQHF.

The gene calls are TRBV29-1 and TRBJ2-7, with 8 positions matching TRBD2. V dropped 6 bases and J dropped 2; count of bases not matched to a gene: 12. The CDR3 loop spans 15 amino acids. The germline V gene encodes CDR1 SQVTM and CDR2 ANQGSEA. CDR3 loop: CSVGGPAGVTYEQYF. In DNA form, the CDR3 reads TGCAGCGTCGGGGGTCCAGCGGGGGTCACCTACGAGCAGTACTTC.